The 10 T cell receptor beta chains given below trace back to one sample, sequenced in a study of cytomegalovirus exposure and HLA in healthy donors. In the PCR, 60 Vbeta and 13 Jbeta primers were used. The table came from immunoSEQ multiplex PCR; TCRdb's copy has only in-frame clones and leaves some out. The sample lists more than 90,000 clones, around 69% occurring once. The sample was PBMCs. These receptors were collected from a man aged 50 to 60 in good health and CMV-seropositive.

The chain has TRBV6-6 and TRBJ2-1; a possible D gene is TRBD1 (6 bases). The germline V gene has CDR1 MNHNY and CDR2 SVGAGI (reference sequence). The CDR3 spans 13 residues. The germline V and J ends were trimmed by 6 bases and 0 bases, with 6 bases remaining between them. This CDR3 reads CASRGGSYNEQFF. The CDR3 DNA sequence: TGTGCCAGCAGAGGGGGCTCCTACAATGAGCAGTTCTTC.

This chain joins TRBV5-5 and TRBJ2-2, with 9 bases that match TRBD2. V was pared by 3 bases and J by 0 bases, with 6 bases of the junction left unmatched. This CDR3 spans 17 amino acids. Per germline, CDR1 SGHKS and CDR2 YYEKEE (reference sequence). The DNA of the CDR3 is TGTGCCAGCAGCTCGGGCCGACTAGCGGCGAACACCGGGGAGCTGTTTTTT. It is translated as CASSSGRLAANTGELFF.

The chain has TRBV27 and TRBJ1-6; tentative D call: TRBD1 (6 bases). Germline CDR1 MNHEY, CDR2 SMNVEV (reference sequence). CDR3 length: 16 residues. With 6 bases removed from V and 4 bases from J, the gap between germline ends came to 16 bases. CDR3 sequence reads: CASRPEGGRYNSPLHF. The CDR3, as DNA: TGTGCCAGCAGACCTGAGGGGGGGAGGTATAATTCACCCCTCCACTTT.

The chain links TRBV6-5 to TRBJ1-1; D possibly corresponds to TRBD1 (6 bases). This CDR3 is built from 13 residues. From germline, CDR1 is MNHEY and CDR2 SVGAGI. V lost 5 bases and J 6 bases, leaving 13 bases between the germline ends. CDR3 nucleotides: TGTGCCAGCAGTGAGAGGGGGTGGGCTGAAGCTTTCTTT. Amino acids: CASSERGWAEAFF.

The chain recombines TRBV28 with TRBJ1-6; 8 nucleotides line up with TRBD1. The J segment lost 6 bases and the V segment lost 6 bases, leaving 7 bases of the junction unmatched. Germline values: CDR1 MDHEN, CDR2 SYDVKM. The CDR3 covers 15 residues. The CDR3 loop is CASSTRGQGNSPLHF. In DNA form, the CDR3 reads TGTGCCAGCAGCACCCGAGGACAGGGTAATTCACCCCTCCACTTT.

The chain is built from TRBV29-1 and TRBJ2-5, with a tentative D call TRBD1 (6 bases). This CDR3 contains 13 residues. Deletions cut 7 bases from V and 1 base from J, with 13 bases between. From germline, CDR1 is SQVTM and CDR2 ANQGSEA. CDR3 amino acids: CSAAGTTQETQYF. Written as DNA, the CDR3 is TGCAGCGCAGCCGGGACAACCCAAGAGACCCAGTACTTC. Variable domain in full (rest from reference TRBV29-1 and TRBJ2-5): SAVISQKPSRDICQRGTSLTIQCQVDSQVTMMFWYRQQPGQSLTLIATANQGSEATYESGFVIDKFPISRPNLTFSTLTVSNMSPEDSSIYLCSAAGTTQETQYFGPGTRLLVL.

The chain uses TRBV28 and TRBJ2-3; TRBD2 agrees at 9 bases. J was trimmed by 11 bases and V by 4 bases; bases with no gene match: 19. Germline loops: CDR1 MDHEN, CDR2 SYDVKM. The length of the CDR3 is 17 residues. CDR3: CASSSIVNVAGEILQYF. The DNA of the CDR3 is TGTGCCAGCAGTTCAATAGTTAATGTAGCGGGAGAGATATTGCAGTATTTT.

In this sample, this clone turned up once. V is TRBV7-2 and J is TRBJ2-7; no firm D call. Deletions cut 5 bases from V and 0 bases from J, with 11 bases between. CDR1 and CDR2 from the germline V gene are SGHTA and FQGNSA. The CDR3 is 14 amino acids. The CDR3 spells CASSPSPSSYEQYF. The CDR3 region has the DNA TGTGCCAGCAGCCCCTCTCCTAGCTCCTACGAGCAGTACTTC.

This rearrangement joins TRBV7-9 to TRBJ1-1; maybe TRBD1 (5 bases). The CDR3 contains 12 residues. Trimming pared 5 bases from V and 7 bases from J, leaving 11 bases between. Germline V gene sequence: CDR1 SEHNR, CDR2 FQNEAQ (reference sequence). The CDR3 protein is CASSRQRSEAFF. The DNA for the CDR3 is TGTGCCAGCAGCCGACAGCGAAGTGAAGCTTTCTTT. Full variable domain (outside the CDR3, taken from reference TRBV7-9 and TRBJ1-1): DTGVSQNPRHKITKRGQNVTFRCDPISEHNRLYWYRQTLGQGPEFLTYFQNEAQLEKSRLLSDRFSAERPKGSFSTLEIQRTEQGDSAMYLCASSRQRSEAFFGQGTRLTVV.

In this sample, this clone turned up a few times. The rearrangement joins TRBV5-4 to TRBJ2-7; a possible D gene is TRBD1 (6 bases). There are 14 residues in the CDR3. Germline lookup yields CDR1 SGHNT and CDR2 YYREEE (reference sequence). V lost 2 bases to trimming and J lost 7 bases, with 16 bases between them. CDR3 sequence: CASSFSGQPWEQYF. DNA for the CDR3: TGTGCCAGCAGCTTTTCCGGACAGCCATGGGAGCAGTACTTC. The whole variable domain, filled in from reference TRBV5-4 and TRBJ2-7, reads ETGVTQSPTHLIKTRGQQVTLRCSSQSGHNTVSWYQQALGQGPQFIFQYYREEENGRGNFPPRFSGLQFPNYSSELNVNALELDDSALYLCASSFSGQPWEQYFGPGTRLTVT.